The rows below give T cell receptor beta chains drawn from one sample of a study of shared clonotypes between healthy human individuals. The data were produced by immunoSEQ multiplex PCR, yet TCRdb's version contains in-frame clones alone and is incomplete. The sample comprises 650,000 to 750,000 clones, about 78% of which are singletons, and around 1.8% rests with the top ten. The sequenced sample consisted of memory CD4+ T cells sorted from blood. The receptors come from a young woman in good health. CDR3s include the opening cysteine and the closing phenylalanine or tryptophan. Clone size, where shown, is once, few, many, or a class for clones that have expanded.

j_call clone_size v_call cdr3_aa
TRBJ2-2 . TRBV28 CASSAWTGGVANTGELFF
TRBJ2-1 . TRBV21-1 CASSNFPRPPRMPPNEQFF
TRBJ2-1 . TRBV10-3 CATRVERDEQFF
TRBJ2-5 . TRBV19 CASSRLAGGQETQYF
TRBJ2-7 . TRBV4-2 CASSQGRGQVYEQYF
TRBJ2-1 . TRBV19 CASNIAGSYEQFF
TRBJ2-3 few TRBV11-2 CASSLRRTRGQGDTQYF
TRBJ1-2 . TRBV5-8 CASATENFYGYTF
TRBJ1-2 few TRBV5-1 CASSQDSYGYTF
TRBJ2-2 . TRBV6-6 CASTAPENTGELFF
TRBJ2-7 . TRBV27 CASSPRHGSYEQYF
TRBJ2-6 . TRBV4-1 CASSQDGTRTYSGANVLTF
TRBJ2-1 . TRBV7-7 CASSLTSGSAGEQFF
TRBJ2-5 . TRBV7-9 CASSLDLETQYF
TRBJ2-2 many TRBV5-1 CASSLGQNTGELFF
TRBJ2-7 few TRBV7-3 CASSLASGKSYEQYF
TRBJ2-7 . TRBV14 CASSRSGSSVTEQYF
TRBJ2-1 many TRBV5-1 CASSASSGVYNEQFF
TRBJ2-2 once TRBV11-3 CASSFLSTGELFF
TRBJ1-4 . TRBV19 CASATGTGGEKLFF
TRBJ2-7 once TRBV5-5 CASSLAASGSYEQYF
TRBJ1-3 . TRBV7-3 CASSTGGPSSTIYF
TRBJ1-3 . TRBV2 CASTRLDSGNTIYF
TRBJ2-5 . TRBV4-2 CASSPDRGGETQYF
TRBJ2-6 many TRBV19 CASSIGVGASGANVLTF
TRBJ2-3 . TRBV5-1 CASSIGLARDTQYF